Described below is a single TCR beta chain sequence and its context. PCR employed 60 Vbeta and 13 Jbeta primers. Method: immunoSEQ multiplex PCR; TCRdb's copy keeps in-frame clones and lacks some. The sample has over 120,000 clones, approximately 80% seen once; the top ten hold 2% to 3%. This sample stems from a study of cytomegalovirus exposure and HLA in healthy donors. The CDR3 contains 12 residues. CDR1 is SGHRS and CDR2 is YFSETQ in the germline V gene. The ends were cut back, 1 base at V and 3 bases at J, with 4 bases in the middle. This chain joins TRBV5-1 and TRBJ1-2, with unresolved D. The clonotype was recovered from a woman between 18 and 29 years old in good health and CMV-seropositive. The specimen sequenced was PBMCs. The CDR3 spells CASSLTDYGYTF. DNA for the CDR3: TGCGCCAGCAGCTTGACAGACTATGGCTACACCTTC.